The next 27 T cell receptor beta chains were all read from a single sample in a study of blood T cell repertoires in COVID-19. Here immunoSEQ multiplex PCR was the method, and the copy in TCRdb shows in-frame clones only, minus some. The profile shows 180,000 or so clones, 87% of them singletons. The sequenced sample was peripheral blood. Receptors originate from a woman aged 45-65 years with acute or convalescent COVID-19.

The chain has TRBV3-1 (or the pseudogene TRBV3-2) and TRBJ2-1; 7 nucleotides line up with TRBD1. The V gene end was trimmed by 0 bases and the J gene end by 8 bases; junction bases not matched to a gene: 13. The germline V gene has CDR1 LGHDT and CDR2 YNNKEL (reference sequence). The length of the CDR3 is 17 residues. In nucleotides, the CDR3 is TGTGCCAGCAGCCAAGATCCCCGGCAGGGGGTTGTGCATGAGCAGTTCTTC. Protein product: CASSQDPRQGVVHEQFF.

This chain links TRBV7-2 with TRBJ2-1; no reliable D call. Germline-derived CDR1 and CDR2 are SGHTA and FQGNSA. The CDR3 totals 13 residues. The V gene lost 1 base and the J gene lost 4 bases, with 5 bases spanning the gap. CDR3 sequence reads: CASSLGRYNEQFF. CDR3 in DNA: TGTGCCAGCAGCTTAGGCAGGTACAATGAGCAGTTCTTC.

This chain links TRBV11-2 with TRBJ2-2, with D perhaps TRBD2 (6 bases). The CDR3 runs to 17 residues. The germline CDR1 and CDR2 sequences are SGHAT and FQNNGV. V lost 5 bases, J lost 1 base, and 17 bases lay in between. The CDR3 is CASSPRGSSENTGELFF. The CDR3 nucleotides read TGTGCCAGCAGCCCCAGAGGGTCTAGCGAGAACACCGGGGAGCTGTTTTTT.

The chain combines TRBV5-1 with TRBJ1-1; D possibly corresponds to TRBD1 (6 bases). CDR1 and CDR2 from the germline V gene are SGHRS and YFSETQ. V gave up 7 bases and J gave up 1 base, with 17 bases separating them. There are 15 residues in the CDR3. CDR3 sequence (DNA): TGCGCCAGCGCGGCGGGGGGCGCAGAGAACACTGAAGCTTTCTTT. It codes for CASAAGGAENTEAFF. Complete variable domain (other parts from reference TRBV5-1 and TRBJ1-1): KAGVTQTPRYLIKTRGQQVTLSCSPISGHRSVSWYQQTPGQGLQFLFEYFSETQRNKGNFPGRFSGRQFSNSRSEMNVSTLELGDSALYLCASAAGGAENTEAFFGQGTRLTVV.

The CDR3 here is CATSDPTGNYGYTF. The CDR3 coding sequence is TGTGCCACCAGTGATCCGACAGGGAATTATGGCTACACCTTC. J is TRBJ1-2 and V is TRBV24-1, with 7 bases fitting TRBD1. Germline-derived CDR1 and CDR2 are KGHDR and SFDVKD. This CDR3 is 14 amino acids long. The V segment lost 3 bases and the J segment 5 bases; nucleotides outside the gene matches: 5.

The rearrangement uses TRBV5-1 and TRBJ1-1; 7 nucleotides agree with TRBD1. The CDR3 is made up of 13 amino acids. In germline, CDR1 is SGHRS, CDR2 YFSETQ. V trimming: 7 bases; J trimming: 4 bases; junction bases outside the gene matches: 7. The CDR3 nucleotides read TGCGCCAGCGGATATAACAGGGGCACTGAAGCTTTCTTT. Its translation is CASGYNRGTEAFF.

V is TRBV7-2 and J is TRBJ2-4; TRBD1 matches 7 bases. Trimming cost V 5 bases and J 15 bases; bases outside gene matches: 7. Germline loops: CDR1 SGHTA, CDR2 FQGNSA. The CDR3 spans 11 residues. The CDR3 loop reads CASSRQGWRYF. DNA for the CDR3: TGTGCCAGCAGCCGACAGGGCTGGCGGTACTTC.

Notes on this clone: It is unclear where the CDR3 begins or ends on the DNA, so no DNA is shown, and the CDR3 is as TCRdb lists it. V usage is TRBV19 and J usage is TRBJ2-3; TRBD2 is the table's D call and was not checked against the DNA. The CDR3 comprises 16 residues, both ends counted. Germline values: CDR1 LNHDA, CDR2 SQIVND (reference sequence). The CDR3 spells CASTSGLAGFTDTQYF.

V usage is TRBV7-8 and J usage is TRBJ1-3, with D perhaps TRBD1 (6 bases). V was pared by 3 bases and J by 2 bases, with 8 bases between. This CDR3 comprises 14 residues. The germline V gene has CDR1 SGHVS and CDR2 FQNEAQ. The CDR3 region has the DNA TGTGCCAGCAGCTTTACAGGGACTGGAAACACCATATATTTT. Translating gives CASSFTGTGNTIYF.

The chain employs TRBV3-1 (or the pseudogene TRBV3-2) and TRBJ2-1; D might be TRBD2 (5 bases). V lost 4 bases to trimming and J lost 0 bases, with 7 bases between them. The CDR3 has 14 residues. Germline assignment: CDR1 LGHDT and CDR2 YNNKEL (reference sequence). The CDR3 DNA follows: TGTGCCAGCAGCCGTACTAGCTCCTACAATGAGCAGTTCTTC. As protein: CASSRTSSYNEQFF.

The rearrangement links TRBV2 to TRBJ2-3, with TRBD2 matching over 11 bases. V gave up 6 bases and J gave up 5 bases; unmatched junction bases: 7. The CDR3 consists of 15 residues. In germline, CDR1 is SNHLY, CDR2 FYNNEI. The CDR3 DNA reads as TGTGCCAGCAGACTAGCGGGAGCCCAAGAAGATACGCAGTATTTT. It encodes CASRLAGAQEDTQYF.

The CDR3 spells CASSLTSGVEQYF. The DNA for the CDR3 is TGTGCCAGCAGCTTGACTAGCGGGGTCGAGCAGTACTTC. V usage is TRBV7-9 and J usage is TRBJ2-7, with TRBD2 identical over 11 bases. This CDR3 is 13 amino acids long. V shed 3 bases, J shed 6 bases, and the junction held 1 base outside the gene matches. CDR1 is SEHNR and CDR2 is FQNEAQ in the germline V gene (reference sequence).

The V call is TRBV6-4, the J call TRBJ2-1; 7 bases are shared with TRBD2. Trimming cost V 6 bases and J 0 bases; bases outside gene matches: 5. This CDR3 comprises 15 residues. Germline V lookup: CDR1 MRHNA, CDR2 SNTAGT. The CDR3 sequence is CASRGTKYSYNEQFF. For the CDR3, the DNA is TGTGCCAGCAGGGGGACTAAATACTCCTACAATGAGCAGTTCTTC.

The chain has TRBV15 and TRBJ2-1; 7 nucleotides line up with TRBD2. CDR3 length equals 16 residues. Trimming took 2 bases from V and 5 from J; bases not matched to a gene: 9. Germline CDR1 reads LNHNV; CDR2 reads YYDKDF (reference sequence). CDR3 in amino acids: CATSRRKAGSDNEQFF. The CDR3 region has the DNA TGTGCCACCAGCAGACGGAAAGCGGGATCTGACAATGAGCAGTTCTTC.

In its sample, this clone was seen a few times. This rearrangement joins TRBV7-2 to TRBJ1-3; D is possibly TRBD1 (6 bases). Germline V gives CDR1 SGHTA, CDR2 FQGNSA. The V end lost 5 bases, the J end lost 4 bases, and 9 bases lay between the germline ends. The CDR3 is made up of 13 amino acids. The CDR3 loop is CASSVGQGNTIYF. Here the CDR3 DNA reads TGTGCCAGCAGCGTGGGACAAGGAAACACCATATATTTT.

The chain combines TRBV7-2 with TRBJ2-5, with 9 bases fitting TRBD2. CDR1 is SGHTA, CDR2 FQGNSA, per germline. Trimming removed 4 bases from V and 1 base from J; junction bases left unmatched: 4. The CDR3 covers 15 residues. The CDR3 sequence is CASSYISGGQETQYF. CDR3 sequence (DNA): TGTGCCAGCAGCTATATTAGCGGGGGCCAAGAGACCCAGTACTTC. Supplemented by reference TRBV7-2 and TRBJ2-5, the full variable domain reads GAGVSQSPSNKVTEKGKDVELRCDPISGHTALYWYRQSLGQGLEFLIYFQGNSAPDKSGLPSDRFSAERTGGSVSTLTIQRTQQEDSAVYLCASSYISGGQETQYFGPGTRLLVL.

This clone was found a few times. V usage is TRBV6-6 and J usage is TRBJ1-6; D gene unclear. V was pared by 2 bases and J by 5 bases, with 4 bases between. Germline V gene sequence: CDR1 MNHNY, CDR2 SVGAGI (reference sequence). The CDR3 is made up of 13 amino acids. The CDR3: CASSYVDNSPLHF. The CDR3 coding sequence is TGTGCCAGCAGTTACGTCGATAATTCACCCCTCCACTTT.

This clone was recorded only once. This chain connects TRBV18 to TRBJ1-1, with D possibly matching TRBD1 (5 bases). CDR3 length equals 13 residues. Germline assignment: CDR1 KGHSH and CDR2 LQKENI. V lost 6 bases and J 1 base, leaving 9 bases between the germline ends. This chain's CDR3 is CASSTTANTEAFF. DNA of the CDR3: TGTGCCAGCTCTACGACAGCGAACACTGAAGCTTTCTTT.

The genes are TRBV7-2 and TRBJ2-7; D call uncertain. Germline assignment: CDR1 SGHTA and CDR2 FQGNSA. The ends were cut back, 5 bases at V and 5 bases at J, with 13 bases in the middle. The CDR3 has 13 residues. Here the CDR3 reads CASSRTPPHEQYF. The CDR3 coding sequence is TGTGCCAGCAGCCGTACACCCCCCCACGAGCAGTACTTC.

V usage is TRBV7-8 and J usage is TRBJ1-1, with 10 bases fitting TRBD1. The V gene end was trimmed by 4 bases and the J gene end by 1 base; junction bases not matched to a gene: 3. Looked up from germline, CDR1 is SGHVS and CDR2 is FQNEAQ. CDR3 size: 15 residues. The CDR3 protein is CASSYWDRGNTEAFF. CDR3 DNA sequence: TGTGCCAGCAGCTACTGGGACAGGGGGAACACTGAAGCTTTCTTT.

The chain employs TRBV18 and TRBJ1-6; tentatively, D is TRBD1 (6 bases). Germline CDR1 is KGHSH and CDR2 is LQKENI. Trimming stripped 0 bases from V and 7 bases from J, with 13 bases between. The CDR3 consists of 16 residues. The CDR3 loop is CASSPPSRGKNSPLHF. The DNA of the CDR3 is TGTGCCAGCTCACCACCTTCTAGGGGGAAGAATTCACCCCTCCACTTT.

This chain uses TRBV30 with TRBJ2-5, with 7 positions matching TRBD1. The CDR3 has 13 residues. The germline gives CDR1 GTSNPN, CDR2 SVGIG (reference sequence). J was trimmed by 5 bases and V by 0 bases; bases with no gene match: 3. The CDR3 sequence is CAWSVAGGETQYF. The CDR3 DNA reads TGTGCCTGGAGTGTAGCAGGGGGTGAGACCCAGTACTTC.

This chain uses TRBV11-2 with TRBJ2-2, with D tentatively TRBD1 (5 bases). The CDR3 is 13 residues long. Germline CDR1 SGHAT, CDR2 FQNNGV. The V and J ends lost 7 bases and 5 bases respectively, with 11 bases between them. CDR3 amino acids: CASTIAGTGELFF. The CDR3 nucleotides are TGTGCCAGCACCATCGCAGGGACCGGGGAGCTGTTTTTT. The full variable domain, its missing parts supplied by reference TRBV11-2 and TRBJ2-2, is EAGVAQSPRYKIIEKRQSVAFWCNPISGHATLYWYQQILGQGPKLLIQFQNNGVVDDSQLPKDRFSAERLKGVDSTLKIQPAKLEDSAVYLCASTIAGTGELFFGEGSRLTVL.

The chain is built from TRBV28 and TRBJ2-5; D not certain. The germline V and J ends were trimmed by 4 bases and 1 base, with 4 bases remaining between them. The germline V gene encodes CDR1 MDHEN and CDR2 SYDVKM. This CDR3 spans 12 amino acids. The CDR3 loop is CASSSVQETQYF. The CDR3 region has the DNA TGTGCCAGCAGTTCCGTCCAAGAGACCCAGTACTTC.

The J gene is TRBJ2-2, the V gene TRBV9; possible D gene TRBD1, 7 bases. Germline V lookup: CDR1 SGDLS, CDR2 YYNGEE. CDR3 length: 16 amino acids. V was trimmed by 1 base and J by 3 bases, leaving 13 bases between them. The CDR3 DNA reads TGTGCCAGCAGCGTAAGACAGGGCGGGGACACCGGGGAGCTGTTTTTT. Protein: CASSVRQGGDTGELFF.

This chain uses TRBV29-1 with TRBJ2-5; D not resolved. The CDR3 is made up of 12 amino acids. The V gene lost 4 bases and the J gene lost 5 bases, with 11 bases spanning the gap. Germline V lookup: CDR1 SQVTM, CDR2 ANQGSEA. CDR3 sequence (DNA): TGCAGCGTTGGGCTAGTTCAGGAGACCCAGTACTTC. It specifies CSVGLVQETQYF.

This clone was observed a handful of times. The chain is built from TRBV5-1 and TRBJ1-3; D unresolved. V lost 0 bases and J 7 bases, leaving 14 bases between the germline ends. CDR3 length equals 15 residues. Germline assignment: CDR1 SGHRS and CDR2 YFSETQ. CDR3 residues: CASSLGELRMNTIYF. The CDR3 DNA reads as TGCGCCAGCAGCTTGGGGGAGCTTAGGATGAACACCATATATTTT.